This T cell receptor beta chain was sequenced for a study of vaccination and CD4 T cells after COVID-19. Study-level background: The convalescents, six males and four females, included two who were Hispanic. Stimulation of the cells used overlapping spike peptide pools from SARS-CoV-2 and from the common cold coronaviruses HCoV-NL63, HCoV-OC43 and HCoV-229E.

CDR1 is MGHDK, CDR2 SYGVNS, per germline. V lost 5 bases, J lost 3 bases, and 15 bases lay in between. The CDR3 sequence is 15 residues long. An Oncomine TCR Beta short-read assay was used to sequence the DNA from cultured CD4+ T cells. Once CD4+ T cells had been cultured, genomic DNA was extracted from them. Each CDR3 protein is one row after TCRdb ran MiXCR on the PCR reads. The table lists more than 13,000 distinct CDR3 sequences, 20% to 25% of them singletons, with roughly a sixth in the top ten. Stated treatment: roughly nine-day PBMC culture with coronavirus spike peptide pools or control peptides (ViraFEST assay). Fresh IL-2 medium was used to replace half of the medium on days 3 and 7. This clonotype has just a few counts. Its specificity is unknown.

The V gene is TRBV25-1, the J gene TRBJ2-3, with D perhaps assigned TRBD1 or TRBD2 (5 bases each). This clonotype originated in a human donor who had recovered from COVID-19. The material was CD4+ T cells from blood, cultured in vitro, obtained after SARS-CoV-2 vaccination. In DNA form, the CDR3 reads TGTGCCAGCAGTCAGGCCGGGACGGATACAGATACGCAGTATTTT. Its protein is CASSQAGTDTDTQYF.